Presented here are 30 T cell receptor beta chains from one specimen sequenced in a study of radiotherapy plus CTLA-4 blockade in lung cancer. Clones were read by immunoSEQ multiplex PCR, and TCRdb kept only the in-frame ones, dropping some. This sample yields approximately 82,000 clones, of which approximately 83% are seen a single time; more than 12% belongs to the top ten. Sample: peripheral blood, taken from a patient treated with radiotherapy plus ipilimumab. These receptors all come from a human donor with non-small cell lung cancer that progressed on radiotherapy plus ipilimumab.

The chain recombines TRBV7-8 with TRBJ1-6, with 7 bases matching TRBD1. This CDR3 contains 15 residues. Trimming took 5 bases from V and 5 from J; bases not matched to a gene: 6. CDR1 is SGHVS, CDR2 FQNEAQ, per germline. CDR3 residues: CASSPPGQNNSPLHF. The CDR3 DNA reads TGTGCCAGCAGCCCACCGGGACAGAATAATTCACCCCTCCACTTT.

The V and J genes are TRBV10-3 and TRBJ2-1; 10 bases are shared with TRBD1. CDR1 ENHRY and CDR2 SYGVKD come from the germline V gene. The CDR3 spans 14 residues. Losses at the gene ends were 6 bases for V and 1 base for J; bases not matched to a gene: 0. Here the CDR3 reads CAIRGQGSYNEQFF. DNA of the CDR3: TGTGCCATCAGGGGACAGGGGTCCTACAATGAGCAGTTCTTC.

Here the CDR3 reads CAVRVNTEAFF. In DNA form, the CDR3 reads TGTGCCGTAAGGGTGAACACTGAAGCTTTCTTT. This sequence joins TRBV7-8 and TRBJ1-1; the D is unclear. This CDR3 contains 11 residues. Germline CDR1 is SGHVS and CDR2 is FQNEAQ. Deletions cut 11 bases from V and 0 bases from J, with 7 bases between.

This clone was picked up a small number of times. The chain links TRBV2 to TRBJ2-7; no firm D call. Germline V lookup: CDR1 SNHLY, CDR2 FYNNEI. V shed 7 bases and J shed 3 bases, with 13 bases lying between them. The CDR3 is made up of 13 amino acids. CDR3 bases: TGTGCCAGCAAAACCGACACATTCTACGAGCAGTACTTC. It encodes CASKTDTFYEQYF.

This rearrangement joins TRBV7-6 to TRBJ2-7, with a possible D match to TRBD2 (5 bases). This CDR3 region has 15 residues. The V and J ends lost 1 base and 3 bases respectively, with 13 bases between them. Looked up from germline, CDR1 is SGHVS and CDR2 is FNYEAQ. CDR3 in amino acids: CASSLDSLRVYEQYF. The CDR3 DNA reads as TGTGCCAGCAGCTTAGACTCATTGCGGGTCTACGAGCAGTACTTC.

This sequence joins TRBV11-3 and TRBJ1-2, with unresolved D. Trimming removed 0 bases from V and 5 bases from J, with 13 bases in between. CDR1 is SGHNT and CDR2 is YENEEA in the germline V gene. This CDR3 is built from 15 residues. CDR3 bases: TGTGCCAGCAGCTTAGATCGGAGAACGTTATATGGCTACACCTTC. This encodes CASSLDRRTLYGYTF.

J is TRBJ1-6 and V is TRBV30; TRBD1 might be the D (5 bases). Trimming cost V 3 bases and J 10 bases, with 16 bases left between them. CDR3 length: 14 residues. Germline loops: CDR1 GTSNPN, CDR2 SVGIG (reference sequence). The CDR3 reads CAWRPGGSASPLHF. In nucleotides, the CDR3 is TGTGCCTGGAGACCGGGGGGGTCGGCGTCACCCCTCCACTTT.

The chain uses TRBV6-8 and TRBJ2-6; no firm D call. V was clipped by 10 bases and J by 4 bases, with 2 bases between them. The CDR3 sequence is 10 residues long. In germline, CDR1 is MNHGY, CDR2 SAAAGT. This chain's CDR3 is CATGANVLTF. CDR3 bases: TGTGCCACCGGGGCCAACGTCCTGACTTTC.

The chain joins TRBV19 to TRBJ2-2; 7 bases map to TRBD2. Germline CDR1 and CDR2: LNHDA and SQIVND (reference sequence). This CDR3 has 15 amino acids. The junction had 7 bases not matched to a gene; V was cut back by 3 bases and J by 6 bases. CDR3 loop: CASSIGLAASGELFF. The CDR3, as DNA: TGTGCCAGTAGTATTGGGCTAGCGGCCTCCGGGGAGCTGTTTTTT. Variable domain in full (rest from reference TRBV19 and TRBJ2-2): DGGITQSPKYLFRKEGQNVTLSCEQNLNHDAMYWYRQDPGQGLRLIYYSQIVNDFQKGDIAEGYSVSREKKESFPLTVTSAQKNPTAFYLCASSIGLAASGELFFGEGSRLTVL.

The rearrangement joins TRBV9 to TRBJ2-5; D may match TRBD1 or TRBD2 (6 bases each). Per germline, CDR1 SGDLS and CDR2 YYNGEE. Between the trimmed V and J ends, which lost 3 bases and 0 bases, there was a span of 9 bases. CDR3 length: 14 amino acids. CDR3 bases: TGTGCCAGCAGCGGGCGGGACAACCAAGAGACCCAGTACTTC. Translated: CASSGRDNQETQYF.

CDR3 loop: CASSLDRSEGEQYF. In DNA form, the CDR3 reads TGCGCCAGCAGCTTGGACAGGTCAGAGGGCGAGCAGTACTTC. The chain combines TRBV5-1 with TRBJ2-7; either TRBD1 or TRBD2 may fit D (5 bases each). The germline gives CDR1 SGHRS, CDR2 YFSETQ. CDR3 length: 14 amino acids. V lost 0 bases and J 6 bases, leaving 13 bases between the germline ends.

This clone was found once. V gene TRBV18 combines with J gene TRBJ2-4; 7 bases match TRBD2. Per the germline V gene, CDR1 is KGHSH and CDR2 is LQKENI. This CDR3 region has 15 residues. V trimming: 0 bases; J trimming: 1 base; junction bases outside the gene matches: 0. This CDR3 reads CASSPPGGAKNIQYF. The CDR3 nucleotides are TGTGCCAGCTCACCACCGGGGGGGGCCAAAAACATTCAGTACTTC.

The V and J genes are TRBV2 and TRBJ1-2; a possible D gene is TRBD1 (5 bases). Germline-derived CDR1 and CDR2 are SNHLY and FYNNEI. The CDR3 runs to 11 residues. Deletions cut 7 bases from V and 5 bases from J, with 8 bases between. CDR3 sequence: CASTREYGYTF. The CDR3 nucleotides read TGTGCCAGCACCAGGGAGTATGGCTACACCTTC.

The chain joins TRBV7-9 to TRBJ2-5, with 8 positions matching TRBD2. V shed 5 bases and J 6 bases; nucleotides not matched to a gene: 8. In germline, CDR1 is SEHNR, CDR2 FQNEAQ (reference sequence). The CDR3 is 14 amino acids. CDR3 in DNA: TGTGCCAGCAGCCCCCCGGGGGGGCAGAAGACCCAGTACTTC. Amino acids: CASSPPGGQKTQYF. The full variable domain, completed using reference TRBV7-9 and TRBJ2-5, is DTGVSQNPRHKITKRGQNVTFRCDPISEHNRLYWYRQTLGQGPEFLTYFQNEAQLEKSRLLSDRFSAERPKGSFSTLEIQRTEQGDSAMYLCASSPPGGQKTQYFGPGTRLLVL.

The V gene is TRBV25-1, the J gene TRBJ2-3; the D call may be TRBD1 or TRBD2 (5 bases each). The V gene lost 8 bases and the J gene lost 1 base, with 13 bases spanning the gap. This CDR3 region has 14 residues. Per germline, CDR1 MGHDK and CDR2 SYGVNS. CDR3 region: CASLRGPRTDTQYF. CDR3 in DNA: TGTGCCAGCCTGAGGGGCCCTCGCACAGATACGCAGTATTTT. Variable domain in full (rest from reference TRBV25-1 and TRBJ2-3): EADIYQTPRYLVIGTGKKITLECSQTMGHDKMYWYQQDPGMELHLIHYSYGVNSTEKGDLSSESTVSRIRTEHFPLTLESARPSHTSQYLCASLRGPRTDTQYFGPGTRLTVL.

V and J are TRBV6-7 and TRBJ1-5; the D is unclear. TRBV6-7 counts as an open reading frame of uncertain function. There are 19 residues in the CDR3. V lost 0 bases to trimming and J lost 7 bases, with 25 bases between them. The CDR3 DNA is TGTGCCAGCAGTTACTCCTTCGAGCGATCGGAGGGAATAAGGCAGCCCCAGCATTTT. It is translated as CASSYSFERSEGIRQPQHF.

The rearrangement uses TRBV6-5 and TRBJ1-1, with 7 bases matching TRBD1. The J segment lost 6 bases and the V segment lost 6 bases, leaving 13 bases of the junction unmatched. CDR1 is MNHEY and CDR2 is SVGAGI in the germline V gene. This CDR3 comprises 15 residues. As DNA, the CDR3 is TGTGCCAGCAGGGCCGTGGGACAGCCCCAATCTGAAGCTTTCTTT. It specifies CASRAVGQPQSEAFF.

V and J are TRBV10-3 and TRBJ1-1; D not certain. The V gene's germline CDR1 is ENHRY and CDR2 SYGVKD. V lost 7 bases and J lost 4, with 16 bases in between. The length of the CDR3 is 14 residues. CDR3 sequence: CAINWGGEGTEAFF. For the CDR3, the DNA is TGTGCCATCAATTGGGGAGGCGAGGGCACTGAAGCTTTCTTT.

The chain is built from TRBV5-1 and TRBJ1-1, with D possibly matching TRBD1 (5 bases). V lost 2 bases to trimming and J lost 7 bases, with 15 bases between them. The CDR3 has 14 amino acids. Germline V gene data show CDR1 as SGHRS and CDR2 as YFSETQ. CDR3 DNA sequence: TGCGCCAGCAGCTTCGGGGCAGTGCCGATTGAAGCTTTCTTT. Its translation: CASSFGAVPIEAFF.

J is TRBJ2-7 and V is TRBV4-1; 10 bases are a match to TRBD1. Per germline, CDR1 MGHRA and CDR2 YSYEKL. V gave up 6 bases and J gave up 3 bases; unmatched junction bases: 2. This CDR3 has 13 residues. The CDR3 bases are TGCGCCAGCAGGCGGACAGGGGGCTACGAGCAGTACTTC. It yields the protein CASRRTGGYEQYF.

This clone occurred once. This rearrangement joins TRBV7-2 to TRBJ2-1, with a possible D match to TRBD2 (6 bases). Germline loops: CDR1 SGHTA, CDR2 FQGNSA. The V gene lost 5 bases and the J gene lost 7 bases, with 15 bases spanning the gap. This CDR3 contains 14 residues. The CDR3 region is CASSPGTSRNEQFF. CDR3 nucleotide sequence: TGTGCCAGCAGCCCCGGGACTTCAAGGAATGAGCAGTTCTTC. The variable domain in full, with the rest retrieved from reference TRBV7-2 and TRBJ2-1, is GAGVSQSPSNKVTEKGKDVELRCDPISGHTALYWYRQSLGQGLEFLIYFQGNSAPDKSGLPSDRFSAERTGGSVSTLTIQRTQQEDSAVYLCASSPGTSRNEQFFGPGTRLTVL.

The rearrangement joins TRBV4-1 to TRBJ1-5; D perhaps matches TRBD1 (6 bases). CDR1 is MGHRA, CDR2 YSYEKL, per germline. V was trimmed by 4 bases and J by 6 bases, leaving 16 bases between them. The CDR3 length is 15 residues. CDR3 amino acids: CASSPGDLPGQPQHF. As DNA, the CDR3 is TGCGCCAGCAGCCCAGGGGACCTCCCGGGTCAGCCCCAGCATTTT.

The V call is TRBV21-1, the J call TRBJ2-2. TRBV21-1 is a pseudogene segment. The CDR3 consists of 15 residues. The CDR3: CASSVWDLYTGELFF. The CDR3 bases are TGTGCCAGCAGCGTATGGGACCTGTACACCGGGGAGCTGTTTTTT.

CDR3 sequence: CASSFLGAWGETQYF. CDR3 DNA: TGTGCCAGCAGTTTCCTCGGGGCCTGGGGGGAGACCCAGTACTTC. J is TRBJ2-5 and V is TRBV28; either TRBD1 or TRBD2 may fit D (5 bases each). V gave up 3 bases and J gave up 5 bases, with 16 bases separating them. CDR1 and CDR2 from the germline V gene are MDHEN and SYDVKM. This CDR3 comprises 15 residues.

CDR3 region: CASSQALNRANNEKLFF. As DNA, the CDR3 is TGCGCCAGCAGCCAGGCCTTAAACAGGGCAAATAATGAAAAACTGTTTTTT. V and J are TRBV4-1 and TRBJ1-4, with D maybe TRBD1 (6 bases). Germline V lookup: CDR1 MGHRA, CDR2 YSYEKL. The V end was cut by 3 bases, the J end by 4 bases, with 18 bases between. The CDR3 extends over 17 amino acids.

The chain combines TRBV9 with TRBJ2-7, with 9 positions matching TRBD1. Germline V gives CDR1 SGDLS, CDR2 YYNGEE. V trimming: 2 bases; J trimming: 3 bases; junction bases outside the gene matches: 6. The length of the CDR3 is 15 residues. The CDR3 bases are TGTGCCAGCAGCGTGCTCGGGACAGGGATCTACGAGCAGTACTTC. Residues: CASSVLGTGIYEQYF.

The table lists this clone with a count of one. The chain uses TRBV7-3 and TRBJ2-5; D is undetermined. Trimming removed 2 bases at V and 5 bases at J, with 9 bases between. The CDR3 is 13 residues long. Per germline, CDR1 SGHTA and CDR2 FQGTGA. The chain's CDR3 is CASSLEPRETQYF. The CDR3 DNA follows: TGTGCCAGCAGCTTAGAGCCGAGGGAGACCCAGTACTTC.

The sample holds many counts of this clone. The chain recombines TRBV4-1 with TRBJ2-1; 10 positions match TRBD2. J was trimmed by 4 bases and V by 2 bases; bases with no gene match: 2. CDR1 is MGHRA, CDR2 YSYEKL, per germline. This CDR3 is 15 amino acids long. The CDR3 DNA is TGCGCCAGCAGCCAACTAGCGGGGGAGTACAATGAGCAGTTCTTC. This encodes CASSQLAGEYNEQFF.

V and J are TRBV6-5 and TRBJ2-3, with 9 bases matching TRBD2. The CDR3 totals 14 residues. Trimming at V came to 5 bases and at J to 2 bases, leaving 2 bases not matched to a gene. Germline lookup yields CDR1 MNHEY and CDR2 SVGAGI. The CDR3 DNA sequence: TGTGCCAGCAGTAGACTAGCGGACACAGATACGCAGTATTTT. This translates into CASSRLADTDTQYF.

V is TRBV5-6 and J is TRBJ1-4; D gene uncertain. The CDR3 loop spans 15 amino acids. Germline V lookup: CDR1 SGHDT, CDR2 YYEEEE. The V gene lost 4 bases and the J gene lost 0 bases, with 10 bases spanning the gap. In DNA form, the CDR3 reads TGTGCCAGCAGCCCCGCTGGGACAACTAATGAAAAACTGTTTTTT. Amino acid sequence: CASSPAGTTNEKLFF.